Following are 17 T cell receptor beta chains from one sample sequenced in a study of cytomegalovirus exposure and HLA in healthy donors. The PCR used 60 Vbeta and 13 Jbeta primers. The protocol was immunoSEQ multiplex PCR, while the TCRdb copy is restricted to in-frame clones and leaves out a portion. Among 100,000 or so clones listed, under 80% were seen once. The specimen was PBMCs. The receptors originated from a woman in her forties or fifties in good health and CMV-seropositive.

This clone turned up a few times. The J gene is TRBJ1-2, the V gene TRBV6-5; D unclear. Trimming left V 5 bases short and J 2 bases short, with 12 bases between. This CDR3 is 14 amino acids long. Germline CDR1 MNHEY, CDR2 SVGAGI. CDR3 in DNA: TGTGCCAGCAGTCCCCGCGGGCCCAACTATGGCTACACCTTC. Translated: CASSPRGPNYGYTF.

The chain is built from TRBV7-6 and TRBJ2-2; D perhaps matches TRBD1 (5 bases). The germline gives CDR1 SGHVS, CDR2 FNYEAQ. V shed 11 bases and J shed 4 bases, with 14 bases lying between them. The CDR3 has 13 amino acids. The CDR3 loop is CAGQGHSTGELFF. CDR3 sequence (DNA): TGTGCCGGGCAGGGTCATAGCACCGGGGAGCTGTTTTTT.

This chain joins TRBV2 and TRBJ1-1, with TRBD1 as a possible D gene (5 bases). Germline V CDR1 and CDR2: SNHLY, FYNNEI. This CDR3 is built from 18 residues. Trimming removed 8 bases from V and 5 bases from J, with 30 bases in between. CDR3 region: CASGGGGREGRKRTEAFF. The CDR3 nucleotides are TGTGCCAGCGGCGGGGGGGGGAGGGAAGGGAGGAAGCGAACTGAAGCTTTCTTT.

This rearrangement joins TRBV5-1 to TRBJ2-5, with 12 bases fitting TRBD1. The CDR3 has 14 amino acids. The trim removed 1 base at V and 11 bases at J, leaving 6 bases unmatched. The germline V gene encodes CDR1 SGHRS and CDR2 YFSETQ. Written as DNA, the CDR3 is TGCGCCAGCAGCTTGAGGGACAGGGGGCTTGAGCAGTACTTC. Translation: CASSLRDRGLEQYF.

The rearrangement links TRBV5-5 to TRBJ2-5; 12 bases agree with TRBD1. The CDR3 has 17 amino acids. With V trimmed by 4 bases and J by 1 base, 8 bases remained unmatched. From germline, CDR1 is SGHKS and CDR2 YYEKEE (reference sequence). The CDR3 DNA follows: TGTGCCAGCAGCGGGGGGGTGGGACAGGGGGCCCAAGAGACCCAGTACTTC. Translated: CASSGGVGQGAQETQYF.

The sample holds a few counts of this clone. The chain joins TRBV6-5 to TRBJ1-1, with D possibly being TRBD1 (5 bases). The CDR3 runs 15 residues. The germline CDR1 and CDR2 sequences are MNHEY and SVGAGI. The V end was cut by 2 bases, the J end by 5 bases, with 15 bases between. The DNA of the CDR3 is TGTGCCAGCAGTTACATCTCGGCAGGGCGGACTGAAGCTTTCTTT. Translation gives CASSYISAGRTEAFF.

V is TRBV5-1 and J is TRBJ2-3; 10 bases fit TRBD2. The CDR3 consists of 15 residues. V dropped 3 bases and J dropped 5; count of bases not matched to a gene: 6. Germline V lookup: CDR1 SGHRS, CDR2 YFSETQ. CDR3 in DNA: TGCGCCAGCAGCTCTAGCGGGGGTGTGGGAGATACGCAGTATTTT. As protein: CASSSSGGVGDTQYF.

This clone was seen only a few times. This chain connects TRBV18 to TRBJ1-5, with D maybe TRBD1 (6 bases). CDR3 length: 17 amino acids. Germline V lookup: CDR1 KGHSH, CDR2 LQKENI. The V gene lost 4 bases and the J gene lost 1 base, with 17 bases spanning the gap. CDR3 DNA sequence: TGTGCCAGCTCACGCCTTGGGCTGCAGGGGAGCAATCAGCCCCAGCATTTT. It specifies CASSRLGLQGSNQPQHF.

The chain uses TRBV30 and TRBJ2-4; D ambiguous. Between the trimmed V and J ends, which lost 2 bases and 1 base, there was a span of 21 bases. The CDR3 sequence is 18 residues long. The V gene's germline CDR1 is GTSNPN and CDR2 SVGIG (reference sequence). Written as DNA, the CDR3 is TGTGCCTGGAGTCTTAAACCTCCGGGTCTTGTGGCCAAAAACATTCAGTACTTC. Translating it yields CAWSLKPPGLVAKNIQYF.

This rearrangement joins TRBV30 to TRBJ2-1; TRBD2 matches 8 bases. Germline values: CDR1 GTSNPN, CDR2 SVGIG (reference sequence). The length of the CDR3 is 13 residues. The V segment lost 5 bases and the J segment 6 bases; nucleotides outside the gene matches: 6. The CDR3 reads CAWSGGVVNEQFF. The CDR3 DNA reads TGTGCCTGGTCCGGGGGGGTGGTCAATGAGCAGTTCTTC.

Turning to this clone: In the same sample, other DNA sequences code for this CDR3. The chain couples TRBV11-2 to TRBJ2-1; 9 bases are shared with TRBD2. Germline CDR1 is SGHAT and CDR2 is FQNNGV. This CDR3 contains 16 residues. The V and J ends lost 4 bases and 7 bases, in that order; junction bases with no gene match: 11. Written as DNA, the CDR3 is TGTGCCAGCAGCTATACTCTTCCGCGGGGGGGGAATGAGCAGTTCTTC. It specifies CASSYTLPRGGNEQFF.

The V and J genes are TRBV9 and TRBJ2-1, with 12 positions matching TRBD1. CDR1 and CDR2 (germline): SGDLS, YYNGEE. The CDR3 spans 15 residues. V lost 0 bases, J lost 10 bases, and 5 bases stayed unmatched. CDR3 in DNA: TGTGCCAGCAGCGTAGTTGGGACAGGGGGCTGGGAGCAGTTCTTC. Translated, it gives CASSVVGTGGWEQFF.

This clone was counted a few times. The chain is built from TRBV11-3 and TRBJ1-5; unclear D gene. The germline V gene encodes CDR1 SGHNT and CDR2 YENEEA. Trimming shortened V by 6 bases and J by 1 base, and 13 bases separated the two germline ends. The CDR3 totals 15 residues. The CDR3: CASSRDGSSNQPQHF. CDR3 bases: TGTGCCAGCAGTCGGGATGGATCCAGCAATCAGCCCCAGCATTTT.

The V and J genes are TRBV2 and TRBJ1-1; D might be TRBD1 (6 bases). The length of the CDR3 is 13 residues. Germline values: CDR1 SNHLY, CDR2 FYNNEI. With 6 bases removed from V and 4 bases from J, the gap between germline ends came to 12 bases. CDR3 amino acids: CASRTRGVTEAFF. CDR3 coding DNA: TGTGCCAGCAGGACCAGGGGAGTCACTGAAGCTTTCTTT.

The rearrangement joins TRBV5-1 to TRBJ2-7; D possibly corresponds to TRBD1 (6 bases). V was trimmed by 4 bases and J by 5 bases, leaving 13 bases between them. The CDR3 sequence is 13 residues long. Germline V gene data show CDR1 as SGHRS and CDR2 as YFSETQ. This CDR3 is CASSPQGSDEQYF. For the CDR3, the DNA is TGCGCCAGCAGCCCGCAGGGGAGCGACGAGCAGTACTTC.

CDR3 bases: TGTGCCAGCAGCGCCATTAGGGGGGGGGATCCCGGCAATGAGCAGTTCTTC. Translation gives CASSAIRGGDPGNEQFF. The J gene is TRBJ2-1, the V gene TRBV7-8, with D perhaps TRBD2 (7 bases). Germline CDR1 SGHVS, CDR2 FQNEAQ. Trimming cost V 5 bases and J 6 bases, with 23 bases left between them. The CDR3 is 17 amino acids. The full variable domain, rest sourced from reference TRBV7-8 and TRBJ2-1, is GAGVSQSPRYKVAKRGQDVALRCDPISGHVSLFWYQQALGQGPEFLTYFQNEAQLDKSGLPSDRFFAERPEGSVSTLKIQRTQQEDSAVYLCASSAIRGGDPGNEQFFGPGTRLTVL.

The rearrangement links TRBV27 to TRBJ2-1, with no clear D. CDR3 size: 13 residues. Germline V gene data show CDR1 as MNHEY and CDR2 as SMNVEV (reference sequence). Trimming left V 3 bases short and J 4 bases short, with 7 bases between. CDR3 nucleotide sequence: TGTGCCAGCAGTTTTAGCTGGTACAATGAGCAGTTCTTC. Translation: CASSFSWYNEQFF.